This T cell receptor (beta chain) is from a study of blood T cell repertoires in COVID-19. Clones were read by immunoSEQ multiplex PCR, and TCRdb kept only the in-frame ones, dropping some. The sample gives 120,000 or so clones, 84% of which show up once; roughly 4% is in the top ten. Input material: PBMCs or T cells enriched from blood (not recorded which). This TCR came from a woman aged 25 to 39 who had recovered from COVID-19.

CDR3 in DNA: TGTGCCAGTAGTATGAGGGGGCCAACTAATGAAAAACTGTTTTTT. Protein product: CASSMRGPTNEKLFF. The chain employs TRBV19 and TRBJ1-4, with 7 bases matching TRBD1. Germline V gives CDR1 LNHDA, CDR2 SQIVND (reference sequence). The CDR3 is 15 amino acids. Germline trimming cut 3 bases from V and 0 bases from J; bases unmatched to any gene: 1.